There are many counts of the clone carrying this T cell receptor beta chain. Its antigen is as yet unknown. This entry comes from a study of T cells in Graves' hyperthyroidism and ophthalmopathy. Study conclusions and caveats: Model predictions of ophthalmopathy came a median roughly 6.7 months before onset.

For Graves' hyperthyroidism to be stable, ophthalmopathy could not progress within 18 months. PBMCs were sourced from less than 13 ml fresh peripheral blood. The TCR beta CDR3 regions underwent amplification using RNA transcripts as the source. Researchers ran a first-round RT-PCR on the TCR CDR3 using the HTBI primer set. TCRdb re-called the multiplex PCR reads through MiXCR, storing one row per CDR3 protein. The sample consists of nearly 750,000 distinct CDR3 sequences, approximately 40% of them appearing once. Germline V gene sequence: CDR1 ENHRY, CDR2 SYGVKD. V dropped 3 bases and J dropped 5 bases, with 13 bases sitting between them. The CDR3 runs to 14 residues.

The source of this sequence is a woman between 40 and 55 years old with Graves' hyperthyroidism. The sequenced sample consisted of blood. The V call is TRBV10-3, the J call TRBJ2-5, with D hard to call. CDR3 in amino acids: CAISDGDQTETQYF. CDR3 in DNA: TGTGCCATCAGTGATGGGGATCAGACGGAGACCCAGTACTTC.